The clone carrying this TCR beta chain showed up many times. The antigen remains unidentified. Amplification yielded TCR beta CDR3 regions, with RNA transcripts as the source. HTBI primers were the set used in a first-round RT-PCR of the TCR CDR3. TCRdb independently ran MiXCR on the multiplex PCR reads; one entry per CDR3 protein. Among about 590,000 distinct CDR3 sequences listed, approximately 14% were seen once. The V and J ends lost 3 bases and 2 bases respectively, with 6 bases between them. CDR3 length: 13 amino acids. This entry belongs to a study of T cells in Graves' hyperthyroidism and ophthalmopathy. Findings of the study overall: Blood shared most expanded thyroid clonotypes above 0.001.

Source material: blood. The sequence was collected from a woman aged 25 to 39 with Graves' hyperthyroidism. V gene TRBV12-3 or TRBV12-4 combines with J gene TRBJ2-3; D is unresolved. For the CDR3, the DNA is TGTGCCAGCAGTTTCGCGGACACAGATACGCAGTATTTT. Amino acids: CASSFADTDTQYF.